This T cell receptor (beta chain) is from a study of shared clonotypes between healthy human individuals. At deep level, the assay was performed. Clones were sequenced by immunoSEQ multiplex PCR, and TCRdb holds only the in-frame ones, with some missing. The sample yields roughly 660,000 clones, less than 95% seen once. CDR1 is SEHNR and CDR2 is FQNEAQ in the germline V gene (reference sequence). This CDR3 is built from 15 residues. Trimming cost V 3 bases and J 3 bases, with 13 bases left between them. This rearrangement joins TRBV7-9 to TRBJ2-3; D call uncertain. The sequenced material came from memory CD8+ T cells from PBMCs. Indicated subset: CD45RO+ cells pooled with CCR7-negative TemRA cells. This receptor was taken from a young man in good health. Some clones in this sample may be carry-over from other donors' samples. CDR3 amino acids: CASSLDGLRTDTQYF. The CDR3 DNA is TGTGCCAGCAGCTTGGACGGGCTTAGAACAGATACGCAGTATTTT.